These 10 T cell receptor beta chains were all obtained from the same sample, sequenced in a study of blood T cell repertoires in COVID-19. The table came from immunoSEQ multiplex PCR; TCRdb's copy has only in-frame clones and leaves some out. The sample includes over 200,000 clones, around 85% seen only once; the top ten take about 7.4%. The sequencing sample was made of peripheral blood. The receptors originated from a woman over 75 with acute or convalescent COVID-19.

J is TRBJ1-1 and V is TRBV25-1; no definite D call. CDR3 length: 13 amino acids. V was pared by 4 bases and J by 8 bases, with 14 bases between. CDR1 is MGHDK and CDR2 is SYGVNS in the germline V gene. The CDR3 bases are TGTGCCAGCAGTGCATTCCTGGGCGCGGAAGCTTTCTTT. Amino acid sequence: CASSAFLGAEAFF. The whole variable domain, remainder taken from reference TRBV25-1 and TRBJ1-1, is EADIYQTPRYLVIGTGKKITLECSQTMGHDKMYWYQQDPGMELHLIHYSYGVNSTEKGDLSSESTVSRIRTEHFPLTLESARPSHTSQYLCASSAFLGAEAFFGQGTRLTVV.

The genes are TRBV6-6 and TRBJ1-6, with 8 bases that match TRBD1. The V and J ends lost 6 bases and 9 bases, in that order; junction bases with no gene match: 10. Germline CDR1 and CDR2: MNHNY and SVGAGI (reference sequence). The length of the CDR3 is 15 residues. CDR3 sequence reads: CASSPRGQSGSPLHF. In nucleotides, the CDR3 is TGTGCCAGCAGCCCCAGGGGGCAGTCGGGTTCACCCCTCCACTTT.

The chain carries TRBV27 and TRBJ2-4, with D possibly matching TRBD1 (8 bases). This CDR3 comprises 18 residues. Germline V lookup: CDR1 MNHEY, CDR2 SMNVEV (reference sequence). V dropped 6 bases and J dropped 1 base, with 22 bases sitting between them. CDR3 region: CASSPPGQVGGAKNIQYF. The DNA of the CDR3 is TGTGCCAGCAGCCCACCGGGACAGGTCGGGGGGGCCAAAAACATTCAGTACTTC.

The chain joins TRBV3-1 (or the pseudogene TRBV3-2) to TRBJ1-2; D not certain. Germline CDR1 is LGHDT and CDR2 is YNNKEL (reference sequence). The CDR3 length is 15 residues. Trimming removed 4 bases from V and 0 bases from J, with 12 bases in between. The CDR3 loop reads CASSLLGVSNYGYTF. CDR3 nucleotide sequence: TGTGCCAGCAGCCTGCTCGGGGTGTCTAACTATGGCTACACCTTC.

This clone was picked up a small number of times. The rearrangement links TRBV6-6 to TRBJ1-1, with 7 bases that match TRBD1. Germline-derived CDR1 and CDR2 are MNHNY and SVGAGI (reference sequence). The CDR3 is 14 residues long. V shed 4 bases, J shed 3 bases, and the junction held 5 bases outside the gene matches. The CDR3 DNA is TGTGCCAGCAGTTTCGACAGGGCCGACACTGAAGCTTTCTTT. It translates to CASSFDRADTEAFF.

The V and J genes are TRBV5-4 and TRBJ2-1, with D uncertain. This CDR3 region has 12 residues. Trimming removed 4 bases from V and 7 bases from J, with 9 bases in between. Germline lookup yields CDR1 SGHNT and CDR2 YYREEE (reference sequence). The CDR3 DNA is TGTGCCAGCAGCCGCCGGAGTAATGAGCAGTTCTTC. This encodes CASSRRSNEQFF.

The rearrangement uses TRBV7-9 and TRBJ1-1; 8 bases are shared with TRBD1. Unmatched junction bases numbered 5, after V lost 5 bases and J lost 3 bases. CDR3 length equals 14 residues. Germline CDR1 SEHNR, CDR2 FQNEAQ (reference sequence). CDR3 in amino acids: CASSQGQAHTEAFF. CDR3 bases: TGTGCCAGCAGCCAGGGACAGGCGCACACTGAAGCTTTCTTT.

This chain's CDR3 is CANALDRLNTEAFF. As DNA, the CDR3 is TGTGCCAACGCTCTGGACAGATTGAACACTGAAGCTTTCTTT. The chain combines TRBV2 with TRBJ1-1; perhaps TRBD1 as D (6 bases). Germline CDR1 reads SNHLY; CDR2 reads FYNNEI. The CDR3 is 14 residues long. V was cut by 10 bases and J by 0 bases, with 15 bases left in between.

The rearrangement uses TRBV11-2 and TRBJ1-6; 7 nucleotides agree with TRBD1. The J segment lost 10 bases and the V segment lost 5 bases, leaving 11 bases of the junction unmatched. Germline V gene lookup returns CDR1 SGHAT and CDR2 FQNNGV. This CDR3 is built from 15 residues. CDR3 protein: CASSRQGEPSSPLHF. The CDR3, as DNA: TGTGCCAGCAGCCGCCAGGGGGAGCCCTCCTCACCCCTCCACTTT.

This clone was counted a few times. The V gene is TRBV6-1, the J gene TRBJ2-2; 10 bases map to TRBD2. The junction had 6 bases not matched to a gene; V was cut back by 1 base and J by 1 base. Germline V CDR1 and CDR2: MNHNS, SASEGT. CDR3 length: 18 amino acids. CDR3 in amino acids: CASSEEGLATRNTGELFF. The CDR3 region has the DNA TGTGCCAGCAGTGAAGAGGGACTAGCGACCCGGAACACCGGGGAGCTGTTTTTT.